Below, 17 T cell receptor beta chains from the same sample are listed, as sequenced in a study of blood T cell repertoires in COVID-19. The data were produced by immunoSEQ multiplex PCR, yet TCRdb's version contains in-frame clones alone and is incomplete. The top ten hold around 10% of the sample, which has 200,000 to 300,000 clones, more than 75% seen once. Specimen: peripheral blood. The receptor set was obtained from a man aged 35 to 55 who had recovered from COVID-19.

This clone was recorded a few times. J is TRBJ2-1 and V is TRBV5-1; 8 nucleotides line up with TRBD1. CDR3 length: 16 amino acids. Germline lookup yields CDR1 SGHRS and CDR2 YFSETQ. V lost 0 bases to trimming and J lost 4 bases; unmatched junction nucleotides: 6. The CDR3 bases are TGCGCCAGCAGCTTGGCAGGGGGCGTGGGTTACAATGAGCAGTTCTTC. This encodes CASSLAGGVGYNEQFF.

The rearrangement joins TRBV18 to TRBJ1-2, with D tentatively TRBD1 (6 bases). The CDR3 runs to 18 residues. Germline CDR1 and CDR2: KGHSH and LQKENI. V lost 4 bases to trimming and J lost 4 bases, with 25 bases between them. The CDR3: CASSLRPLTERGGYGYTF. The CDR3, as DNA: TGTGCCAGCTCACTCCGGCCCCTGACAGAGCGAGGGGGCTATGGCTACACCTTC.

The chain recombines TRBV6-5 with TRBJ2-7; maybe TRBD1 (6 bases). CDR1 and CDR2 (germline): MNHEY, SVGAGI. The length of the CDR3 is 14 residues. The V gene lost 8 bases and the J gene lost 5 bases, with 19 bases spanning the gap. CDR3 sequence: CASEKTGLPHEQYF. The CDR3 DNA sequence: TGTGCCAGCGAGAAAACAGGGCTCCCCCACGAGCAGTACTTC.

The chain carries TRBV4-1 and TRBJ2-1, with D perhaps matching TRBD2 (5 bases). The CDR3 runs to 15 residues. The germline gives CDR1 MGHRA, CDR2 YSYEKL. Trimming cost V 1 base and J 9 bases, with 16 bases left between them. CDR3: CASSQARLTKGEQFF. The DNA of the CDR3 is TGCGCCAGCAGCCAAGCTCGACTAACTAAGGGTGAGCAGTTCTTC.

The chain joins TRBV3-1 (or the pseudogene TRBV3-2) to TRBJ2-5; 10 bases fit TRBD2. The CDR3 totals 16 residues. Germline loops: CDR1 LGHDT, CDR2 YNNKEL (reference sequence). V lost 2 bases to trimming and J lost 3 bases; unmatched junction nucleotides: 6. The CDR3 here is CASSQKLAGTKETQYF. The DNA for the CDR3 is TGTGCCAGCAGCCAAAAACTAGCGGGGACCAAAGAGACCCAGTACTTC.

The DNA for the CDR3 is TGTGCCAGCAGCGACAAGCGGGGGAGCTCCTACAATGAGCAGTTCTTC. The encoded protein is CASSDKRGSSYNEQFF. The chain carries TRBV5-4 and TRBJ2-1; 8 bases agree with TRBD2. The germline V gene has CDR1 SGHNT and CDR2 YYREEE (reference sequence). The CDR3 runs to 16 residues. V dropped 4 bases and J dropped 0; count of bases not matched to a gene: 6.

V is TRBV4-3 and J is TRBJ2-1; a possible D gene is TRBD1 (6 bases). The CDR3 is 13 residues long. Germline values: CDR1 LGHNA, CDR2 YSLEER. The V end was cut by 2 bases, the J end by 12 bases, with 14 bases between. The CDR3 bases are TGCGCCAGCAGCCAACAACGCAGGGGTGGGCAGTTCTTC. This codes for CASSQQRRGGQFF.

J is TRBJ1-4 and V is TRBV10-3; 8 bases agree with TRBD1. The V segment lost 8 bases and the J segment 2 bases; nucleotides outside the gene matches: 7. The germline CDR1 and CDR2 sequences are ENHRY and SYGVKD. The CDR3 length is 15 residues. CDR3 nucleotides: TGTGCCATCGAGGACAGGGCGGTGACTAATGAAAAACTGTTTTTT. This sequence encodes CAIEDRAVTNEKLFF.

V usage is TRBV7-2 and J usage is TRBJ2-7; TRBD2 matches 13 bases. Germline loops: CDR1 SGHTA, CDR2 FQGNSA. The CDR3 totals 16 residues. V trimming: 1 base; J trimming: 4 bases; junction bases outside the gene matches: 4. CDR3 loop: CASSLGTSGSFYEQYF. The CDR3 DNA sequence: TGTGCCAGCAGCTTAGGGACTAGCGGGAGTTTTTACGAGCAGTACTTC.

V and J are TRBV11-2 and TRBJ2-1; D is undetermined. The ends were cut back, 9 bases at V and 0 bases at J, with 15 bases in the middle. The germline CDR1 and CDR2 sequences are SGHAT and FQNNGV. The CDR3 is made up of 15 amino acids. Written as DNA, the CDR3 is TGTGCCAGTAGTCCGATTAGCACCTCCTACAATGAGCAGTTCTTC. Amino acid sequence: CASSPISTSYNEQFF.

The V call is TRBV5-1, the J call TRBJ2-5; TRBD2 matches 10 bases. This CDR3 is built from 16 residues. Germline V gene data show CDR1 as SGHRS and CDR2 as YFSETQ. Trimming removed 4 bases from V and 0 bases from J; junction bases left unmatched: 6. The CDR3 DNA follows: TGCGCCAGCAGCCTGCAACTAGCGGGGTACCAAGAGACCCAGTACTTC. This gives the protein CASSLQLAGYQETQYF. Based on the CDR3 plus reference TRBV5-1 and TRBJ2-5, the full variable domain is KAGVTQTPRYLIKTRGQQVTLSCSPISGHRSVSWYQQTPGQGLQFLFEYFSETQRNKGNFPGRFSGRQFSNSRSEMNVSTLELGDSALYLCASSLQLAGYQETQYFGPGTRLLVL.

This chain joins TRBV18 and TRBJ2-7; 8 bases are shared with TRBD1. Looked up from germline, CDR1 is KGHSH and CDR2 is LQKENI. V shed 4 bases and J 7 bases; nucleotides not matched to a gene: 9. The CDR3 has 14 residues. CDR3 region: CASSRTGLTNEQYF. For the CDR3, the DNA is TGTGCCAGCTCACGGACAGGGCTGACGAATGAGCAGTACTTC.

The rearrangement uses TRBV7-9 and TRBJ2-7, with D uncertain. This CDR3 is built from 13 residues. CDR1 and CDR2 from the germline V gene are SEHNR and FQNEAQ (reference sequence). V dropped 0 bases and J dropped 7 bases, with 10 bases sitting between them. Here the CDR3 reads CASSLALREEQYF. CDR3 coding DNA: TGTGCCAGCAGCTTAGCGCTAAGAGAAGAGCAGTACTTC.

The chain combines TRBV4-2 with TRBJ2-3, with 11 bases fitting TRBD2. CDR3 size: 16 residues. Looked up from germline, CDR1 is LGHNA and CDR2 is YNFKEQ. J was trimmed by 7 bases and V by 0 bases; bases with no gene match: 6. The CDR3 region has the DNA TGTGCCAGCAGCCAAGAGACTAGCGGGGTGATTAATACGCAGTATTTT. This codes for CASSQETSGVINTQYF.

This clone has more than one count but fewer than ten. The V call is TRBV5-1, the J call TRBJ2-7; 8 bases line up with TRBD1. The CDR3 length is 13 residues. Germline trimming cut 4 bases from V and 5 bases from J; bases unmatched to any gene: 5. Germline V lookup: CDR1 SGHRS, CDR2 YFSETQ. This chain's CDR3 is CASSPQGVHEQYF. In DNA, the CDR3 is TGCGCCAGCAGCCCACAGGGGGTCCACGAGCAGTACTTC.

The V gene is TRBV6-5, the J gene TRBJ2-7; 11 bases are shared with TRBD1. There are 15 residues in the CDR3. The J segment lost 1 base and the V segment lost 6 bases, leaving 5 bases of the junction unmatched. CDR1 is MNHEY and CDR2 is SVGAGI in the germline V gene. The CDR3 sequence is CASRSGTGGSYEQYF. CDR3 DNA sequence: TGTGCCAGCAGGTCCGGGACAGGGGGATCCTACGAGCAGTACTTC.

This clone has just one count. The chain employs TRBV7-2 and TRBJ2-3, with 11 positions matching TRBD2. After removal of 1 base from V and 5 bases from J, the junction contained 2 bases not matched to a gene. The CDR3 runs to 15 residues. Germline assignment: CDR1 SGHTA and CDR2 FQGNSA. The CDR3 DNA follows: TGTGCCAGCAGCTTAGGGCTAGCGGGGGGAGATACGCAGTATTTT. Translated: CASSLGLAGGDTQYF.